Listed below are T cell receptor beta chains from one sample, sequenced in a study of blood T cell repertoires in COVID-19. Profiling relied on immunoSEQ multiplex PCR, and the TCRdb table lists in-frame clones only, not all of them. The sample has some 200,000 clones, around 81% seen once. Sequenced sample: PBMCs or T cells enriched from blood (not recorded which). Receptors originate from a woman aged 45-65 years with acute COVID-19. Both conserved end residues are part of each CDR3. Each record gives: CDR3 length, D gene, J gene, clone size, V gene, CDR3 protein, CDR3 DNA. The D gene is left open where the match is weak. Some rows mark clone size as missing; the rest say once, few, many or name a class of expanded clone.

14 TRBD2 TRBJ2-2 NA TRBV24-1 CATRGLANTGELFF TGTGCCACCAGGGGACTAGCGAACACCGGGGAGCTGTTTTTT
16 TRBD1 TRBJ1-2 NA TRBV19 CASSTLGTGVNYGYTF TGTGCCAGTAGTACCCTGGGGACAGGGGTTAACTATGGCTACACCTTC
14 TRBD1 TRBJ2-7 NA TRBV27 CASSPRDRGYEQYF TGTGCCAGCAGTCCCCGGGACAGGGGCTACGAGCAGTACTTC
14 TRBD1 TRBJ1-5 NA TRBV12-5 CASGEAGQGQPQHF TGTGCTAGTGGTGAGGCGGGACAGGGGCAGCCCCAGCATTTT
14 TRBD1 TRBJ1-1 NA TRBV10-3 CAISENRQGKSAFF TGTGCCATCAGTGAGAATCGACAGGGGAAGTCGGCTTTCTTT
15 NA TRBJ1-6 NA TRBV19 CASSIGQSNNSPLHF TGTGCCAGTAGTATCGGACAGAGCAATAATTCACCCCTCCACTTT
17 TRBD1 TRBJ1-1 NA TRBV5-1 CASRSTGTGLILSEAFF TGCGCCAGCAGATCGACCGGGACAGGGCTTATACTTTCTGAAGCTTTCTTT
15 TRBD1 TRBJ2-3 NA TRBV10-3 CAISEQQGAYDTQYF TGTGCCATCAGTGAGCAACAGGGGGCTTACGATACGCAGTATTTT
14 NA TRBJ2-5 NA TRBV7-2 CASSLVQGRETQYF TGTGCCAGCAGCTTAGTACAGGGGAGGGAGACCCAGTACTTC
11 NA TRBJ2-1 NA TRBV3-1/TRBV3-2 CASSLVNEQFF TGTGCCAGCAGCCTAGTAAATGAGCAGTTCTTC
14 NA TRBJ1-1 NA TRBV18 CASLPRGLDTEAFF TGTGCCAGCCTCCCTCGCGGGTTGGACACTGAAGCTTTCTTT
14 NA TRBJ2-1 NA TRBV7-2 CASSLGGEASEQFF TGTGCCAGCAGCTTAGGGGGGGAGGCCTCTGAGCAGTTCTTC
16 TRBD1 TRBJ1-6 few TRBV7-8 CASSLTPGGLNSPLHF TGTGCCAGCAGCTTAACCCCAGGGGGTTTAAATTCACCCCTCCACTTT
18 TRBD1 TRBJ1-5 NA TRBV19 CASSIGYGQGGSNQPQHF TGTGCCAGTAGTATCGGTTATGGACAGGGGGGTAGCAATCAGCCCCAGCATTTT
14 TRBD1 TRBJ1-4 once TRBV19 CASRPGQGGEKLFF TGTGCCAGTAGACCGGGACAGGGAGGTGAAAAACTGTTTTTT
16 TRBD1 TRBJ2-5 NA TRBV6-5 CASSYSTQGVRETQYF TGTGCCAGCAGTTACTCTACCCAGGGGGTACGAGAGACCCAGTACTTC
16 NA TRBJ2-7 NA TRBV10-3 CAISESIGGAGYEQYF TGTGCCATCAGTGAGTCTATAGGGGGGGCAGGCTACGAGCAGTACTTC
14 TRBD1 TRBJ1-4 few TRBV28 CASRTGGGNEKLFF TGTGCCAGCAGAACAGGGGGCGGGAATGAAAAACTGTTTTTT
14 NA TRBJ2-3 NA TRBV7-9 CASSLLALIDTQYF TGTGCCAGCAGCTTACTAGCGCTCATAGATACGCAGTATTTT
15 TRBD1 TRBJ1-3 few TRBV7-9 CASSSGQGSGNTIYF TGTGCCAGCAGCTCCGGACAGGGGTCTGGAAACACCATATATTTT
15 NA TRBJ1-5 NA TRBV3-1/TRBV3-2 CASSQSDSVYQPQHF TGTGCCAGCAGCCAATCGGACAGCGTCTATCAGCCCCAGCATTTT
15 TRBD1 TRBJ1-5 NA TRBV18 CASSPGQGRGQPQHF TGTGCCAGCTCACCGGGACAGGGTAGAGGACAGCCCCAGCATTTT
15 NA TRBJ1-1 NA TRBV27 CASRFLQGRNTEAFF TGTGCCAGCAGATTTCTACAGGGACGGAACACTGAAGCTTTCTTT
13 TRBD2 TRBJ2-1 NA TRBV6-5 CASRTSGYNEQFF TGTGCCAGCAGGACTAGCGGTTACAATGAGCAGTTCTTC
15 TRBD1 TRBJ2-1 NA TRBV5-5 CASSSGQGAYNEQFF TGTGCCAGCAGCTCGGGACAGGGGGCCTACAATGAGCAGTTCTTC
15 TRBD2 TRBJ2-1 NA TRBV5-4 CASSFGGVSYNEQFF TGTGCCAGCAGCTTCGGGGGGGTGTCCTACAATGAGCAGTTCTTC
16 NA TRBJ1-2 NA TRBV28 CASSPQAAGAYYGYTF TGTGCCAGCAGTCCACAAGCGGCGGGGGCCTACTATGGCTACACCTTC
16 NA TRBJ2-1 NA TRBV5-4 CASTLRVAGSGNEQFF TGTGCCAGCACCCTGAGGGTGGCGGGTTCGGGCAATGAGCAGTTCTTC
15 NA TRBJ1-2 few TRBV4-3 CASSQVQTTNYGYTF TGCGCCAGCAGCCAAGTCCAGACTACTAACTATGGCTACACCTTC
15 TRBD1 TRBJ2-7 NA TRBV10-3 CAISEQDRGVGEQYF TGTGCCATCAGTGAGCAGGACAGGGGAGTGGGTGAGCAGTACTTC
13 TRBD1 TRBJ2-3 NA TRBV6-5 CASNPQGKDTQYF TGTGCCAGCAACCCACAGGGGAAAGATACGCAGTATTTT
15 TRBD2 TRBJ2-5 NA TRBV5-1 CASSLGLVGEETQYF TGCGCCAGCAGCTTAGGACTAGTTGGGGAAGAGACCCAGTACTTC
15 NA TRBJ1-1 once TRBV7-8 CASSFPRHPYAEAFF TGTGCCAGCAGCTTCCCACGCCATCCCTACGCTGAAGCTTTCTTT
15 NA TRBJ1-5 NA TRBV6-2/TRBV6-3 CASSYSRVRNQPQHF TGTGCCAGCAGTTACTCCAGGGTGAGGAATCAGCCCCAGCATTTT
15 TRBD2 TRBJ2-3 NA TRBV6-5 CASSPSGSRADTQYF TGTGCCAGCAGTCCCAGCGGGAGTAGGGCAGATACGCAGTATTTT
13 TRBD2 TRBJ2-1 NA TRBV24-1 CATSDPGRNEQFF TGTGCCACCAGTGATCCCGGGAGGAATGAGCAGTTCTTC
13 TRBD1 TRBJ1-4 NA TRBV6-4 CASGGTGCEKLFF TGTGCCAGCGGCGGGACAGGGTGCGAAAAACTGTTTTTT
17 TRBD1 TRBJ1-5 NA TRBV5-1 CASSLAIGGDRNQPQHF TGCGCCAGCAGCTTGGCCATAGGGGGCGATCGCAATCAGCCCCAGCATTTT
16 TRBD1 TRBJ2-4 once TRBV18 CASSQGVTGKRDIQYF TGTGCCAGCTCACAGGGAGTGACAGGGAAACGGGACATTCAGTACTTC
21 TRBD2 TRBJ2-4 NA TRBV3-1/TRBV3-2 CASSQERGTSGGLLAKNIQYF TGTGCCAGCAGCCAAGAGAGGGGAACTAGCGGGGGGCTCCTAGCCAAAAACATTCAGTACTTC
10 NA TRBJ1-6 few TRBV12-3/TRBV12-4 CASTVSPLHF TGTGCCAGCACGGTATCACCCCTCCACTTT
15 NA TRBJ1-6 NA TRBV19 CASSSKKGADSPLHF TGTGCCAGTAGTTCAAAGAAAGGAGCGGATTCACCCCTCCACTTT
15 TRBD1 TRBJ1-1 NA TRBV7-9 CASSLVGGLYTEAFF TGTGCCAGCAGCTTGGTAGGGGGCCTCTACACTGAAGCTTTCTTT
15 TRBD2 TRBJ2-2 NA TRBV9 CASSLTSGHTGELFF TGTGCCAGCAGCTTGACTAGCGGCCACACCGGGGAGCTGTTTTTT
15 TRBD1 TRBJ2-7 NA TRBV10-3 CAISDRDRAIYEQYF TGTGCCATCAGTGACCGGGACAGGGCTATCTACGAGCAGTACTTC
15 TRBD1 TRBJ2-7 NA TRBV14 CASSLRTGRYYEQYF TGTGCCAGCAGCCTCAGGACAGGAAGATACTACGAGCAGTACTTC
16 TRBD2 TRBJ2-1 once TRBV24-1 CATSDGLAGVYNEQFF TGTGCCACCAGTGATGGGCTAGCGGGAGTTTACAATGAGCAGTTCTTC
15 NA TRBJ2-7 NA TRBV5-1 CASSFTRGANYEQYF TGCGCCAGCAGCTTCACTCGGGGGGCGAACTACGAGCAGTACTTC
13 NA TRBJ1-2 NA TRBV19 CASSIRREDGYTF TGTGCCAGTAGTATAAGGAGAGAAGATGGCTACACCTTC
14 TRBD1 TRBJ1-1 NA TRBV7-6 CASSPDRGNTEAFF TGTGCCAGCAGCCCCGACAGGGGGAACACTGAAGCTTTCTTT
14 TRBD1 TRBJ2-1 NA TRBV29-1 CSVTDRDSYNEQFF TGCAGCGTTACGGACAGGGACTCCTACAATGAGCAGTTCTTC